The clone carrying this T cell receptor beta chain was detected ten times or more. The data originate from a study of spatial heterogeneity in lung cancer. Every cDNA TCR molecule received its own unique molecular identifier. TCRdb processed the 5' RACE reads anew with MiXCR; each CDR3 protein has one entry. The data contain some 100,000 distinct CDR3 sequences, roughly 10% of them seen just once; the ten biggest clones take up 6% to 7.5%. The CDR3 has 15 amino acids. The V end lost 5 bases, the J end lost 2 bases, and 17 bases lay between the germline ends. Germline assignment: CDR1 DFQATT and CDR2 SNEGSKA (reference sequence). The time point is: sample taken at primary tumor resection. Whole RNA, which was extracted from tumor, nontumor lung tissue or frozen PBMC, was sequenced without any cell sorting.

This chain connects TRBV20-1 to TRBJ2-3; possible D gene TRBD1, 6 bases. This TCR came from a male donor with early-stage non-small cell lung cancer. The sample in question was PBMCs, obtained at surgery. The CDR3 nucleotides are TGCAGTGCTCAGAGAGGCAGGGGTTACACAGATACGCAGTATTTT. Encoded protein: CSAQRGRGYTDTQYF.